This section outlines one T cell receptor (beta chain) sequence together with its context. Its target is unknown. The source of the sample is a study of identical twins. Each donor (without exception) was a healthy Caucasian. Template switching supplied a universal primer site; unique molecular identifiers were carried on the cDNA. TCRdb fed the 5' RACE reads into MiXCR, producing one record per CDR3 protein. The table has 450,000 or so distinct CDR3 sequences, roughly an eighth seen once. Study-wide results and limits: Reduced insertions were recorded for abundant cord blood beta clonotypes, with no such pattern in memory repertoires.

The CDR3 runs 15 residues. The V and J ends lost 4 bases and 2 bases, in that order; junction bases with no gene match: 10. In germline, CDR1 is DFQATT, CDR2 SNEGSKA (reference sequence). The same sample was also studied in work on yellow fever vaccine responses in identical twins. From that report: Twins' vaccine T cell response reportedly seemed partly convergent, partly personalized.

This sequence originates from a woman between 18 and 29 years old in good health. The J gene is TRBJ2-7, the V gene TRBV20-1; 8 nucleotides line up with TRBD1. Material for sequencing was CD4+ T cells sorted from blood. The CDR3 sequence is CSATLGQASTYEQYF. CDR3 in DNA: TGCAGTGCTACTTTGGGACAGGCGTCGACCTACGAGCAGTACTTC.